These T cell receptor beta chains were read from a single sample in a study of T cell responses to AZD1222 COVID-19 vaccine. Repertoires were generated with immunoSEQ multiplex PCR, while TCRdb's copy carries only in-frame clones and drops some. The sample includes about 120,000 clones, roughly nine tenths seen only once; the top ten take around 3.1%. The material sequenced was peripheral blood, taken on day 0 of AZD1222 vaccination. The receptors here all came from an adult in good health. CDR3s include the opening cysteine and the closing phenylalanine or tryptophan. D genes are given only for firm matches. Some rows mark clone size as missing; the rest say once, few, many or name a class of expanded clone.

j_call: TRBJ2-7; clone_size: NA; d_call: NA; v_call: TRBV6-5; cdr3_nt: TGTGCCAGCAATCAGCTAGGCGACTCCTACGAGCAGTACTTC; cdr3_aa: CASNQLGDSYEQYF
j_call: TRBJ2-3; clone_size: NA; d_call: TRBD2; v_call: TRBV29-1; cdr3_nt: TGCAGCGGAGCGGGGCTGACAGATACGCAGTATTTT; cdr3_aa: CSGAGLTDTQYF
j_call: TRBJ2-7; clone_size: NA; d_call: TRBD1; v_call: TRBV27; cdr3_nt: TGTGCCAGCAGAAAGGCGGGACAGGGGACCTACGAGCAGTACTTC; cdr3_aa: CASRKAGQGTYEQYF
j_call: TRBJ1-1; clone_size: NA; d_call: NA; v_call: TRBV27; cdr3_nt: TGTGCCAGCAGCCACTTGAGACGGACAGTGAACACTGAAGCTTTCTTT; cdr3_aa: CASSHLRRTVNTEAFF
j_call: TRBJ1-2; clone_size: NA; d_call: TRBD1; v_call: TRBV27; cdr3_nt: TGTGCCAGCAGCTCCCTGACCGGGACAGGGATCGGCTATGGCTACACCTTC; cdr3_aa: CASSSLTGTGIGYGYTF
j_call: TRBJ2-1; clone_size: NA; d_call: TRBD2; v_call: TRBV7-2; cdr3_nt: TGTGCCAGCAGCACTAGCGGGAGGGGCCATGAGCAGTTCTTC; cdr3_aa: CASSTSGRGHEQFF
j_call: TRBJ2-2; clone_size: NA; d_call: NA; v_call: TRBV6-4; cdr3_nt: TGTGCCAGCAGTGACTCTGGAGAGTCGGCCGGGGAGCTGTTTTTT; cdr3_aa: CASSDSGESAGELFF
j_call: TRBJ2-7; clone_size: NA; d_call: NA; v_call: TRBV7-3; cdr3_nt: TGTGCCAGCAGCCGCGGGACCCCCCCACTGGAGCAGTACTTC; cdr3_aa: CASSRGTPPLEQYF
j_call: TRBJ2-2; clone_size: once; d_call: NA; v_call: TRBV19; cdr3_nt: TGTGCCAGTGCACGCGACGGGTACACCGGGGAGCTGTTTTTT; cdr3_aa: CASARDGYTGELFF
j_call: TRBJ1-6; clone_size: NA; d_call: TRBD1; v_call: TRBV28; cdr3_nt: TGTGCCAGCAAATCCCAAGGGACAGGGAATTCACCCCTCCACTTT; cdr3_aa: CASKSQGTGNSPLHF
j_call: TRBJ1-1; clone_size: NA; d_call: NA; v_call: TRBV29-1; cdr3_nt: TGCAGCGTTGTTGCGGCGTTCATGAACACTGAAGCTTTCTTT; cdr3_aa: CSVVAAFMNTEAFF
j_call: TRBJ1-2; clone_size: NA; d_call: NA; v_call: TRBV5-5; cdr3_nt: TGTGCCAGCAGCTTAGGGTTCGGGGACTGGAGTCATGGCTACACCTTC; cdr3_aa: CASSLGFGDWSHGYTF
j_call: TRBJ1-4; clone_size: once; d_call: NA; v_call: TRBV28; cdr3_nt: TGTGCCTCGGAAGGCCCTACTAATGAAAAACTGTTTTTT; cdr3_aa: CASEGPTNEKLFF
j_call: TRBJ1-2; clone_size: NA; d_call: TRBD1; v_call: TRBV15; cdr3_nt: TGTGCCACCAGCAGAGATCAGGAGGGGGCACGGAAAGGCTACACCTTC; cdr3_aa: CATSRDQEGARKGYTF
j_call: TRBJ2-7; clone_size: NA; d_call: NA; v_call: TRBV19; cdr3_nt: TGTGCCAGTACCGCCGACTTAACCTCCTACGAGCAGTACTTC; cdr3_aa: CASTADLTSYEQYF
j_call: TRBJ2-2; clone_size: NA; d_call: TRBD2; v_call: TRBV27; cdr3_nt: TGTGCCAGCAGAACGACTACAGCGGGAGTTCACGGGGAGCTGTTTTTT; cdr3_aa: CASRTTTAGVHGELFF
j_call: TRBJ1-6; clone_size: NA; d_call: NA; v_call: TRBV28; cdr3_nt: TGTGCCAGCAGATTTCGTAGGACCTATAATTCACCCCTCCACTTT; cdr3_aa: CASRFRRTYNSPLHF
j_call: TRBJ2-7; clone_size: NA; d_call: NA; v_call: TRBV19; cdr3_nt: TGTGCCAGTAGTATAAGTAGCGGAGCCCACAACGAGCAGTACTTC; cdr3_aa: CASSISSGAHNEQYF
j_call: TRBJ2-5; clone_size: NA; d_call: NA; v_call: TRBV11-2; cdr3_nt: TGTGCCAGCAGCTTAGGTTGGGGGCGGGTTCAAGAGACCCAGTACTTC; cdr3_aa: CASSLGWGRVQETQYF
j_call: TRBJ2-7; clone_size: once; d_call: NA; v_call: TRBV5-1; cdr3_nt: TGCGCCAGCAGCTTGGCCCCTAGCTCGGGCTACGAGCAGTACTTC; cdr3_aa: CASSLAPSSGYEQYF
j_call: TRBJ1-1; clone_size: few; d_call: NA; v_call: TRBV7-9; cdr3_nt: TGTGCCAGCAGCTTAATTTTGGGATGGGGCACTGAAGCTTTCTTT; cdr3_aa: CASSLILGWGTEAFF
j_call: TRBJ1-5; clone_size: NA; d_call: TRBD1; v_call: TRBV30; cdr3_nt: TGTGCCTGGAGTGAAACAGGGGGCGCGGGTCAGCCCCAGCATTTT; cdr3_aa: CAWSETGGAGQPQHF
j_call: TRBJ1-2; clone_size: NA; d_call: NA; v_call: TRBV14; cdr3_nt: TGTGCCAGCAGCCAACGGAGATACTATGGCTACACCTTC; cdr3_aa: CASSQRRYYGYTF
j_call: TRBJ2-5; clone_size: NA; d_call: NA; v_call: TRBV5-1; cdr3_nt: TGCGCCAGCAGCTGGACGCAAGAGACCCAGTACTTC; cdr3_aa: CASSWTQETQYF
j_call: TRBJ1-1; clone_size: NA; d_call: NA; v_call: TRBV29-1; cdr3_nt: TGCAGCGTCGATCCCCCAGAGTACACTGAAGCTTTCTTT; cdr3_aa: CSVDPPEYTEAFF
j_call: TRBJ2-1; clone_size: NA; d_call: NA; v_call: TRBV28; cdr3_nt: TGTGCCAGCAGTCTAGGGGCGGGGCGATACTACAATGAGCAGTTCTTC; cdr3_aa: CASSLGAGRYYNEQFF
j_call: TRBJ1-2; clone_size: NA; d_call: TRBD1; v_call: TRBV6-2/TRBV6-3; cdr3_nt: TGTGCCAGCAGTTACATCGGAGGGGGCGACGTTAACTATGGCTACACCTTC; cdr3_aa: CASSYIGGGDVNYGYTF
j_call: TRBJ2-3; clone_size: NA; d_call: NA; v_call: TRBV7-8; cdr3_nt: TGTGCCAGCAGCCCGTTTAGCACAGATACGCAGTATTTT; cdr3_aa: CASSPFSTDTQYF
j_call: TRBJ1-2; clone_size: NA; d_call: NA; v_call: TRBV5-4; cdr3_nt: TGTGCCAGCAGCCTCCAGGCTAACTATGGCTACACCTTC; cdr3_aa: CASSLQANYGYTF
j_call: TRBJ1-5; clone_size: NA; d_call: TRBD1; v_call: TRBV5-1; cdr3_nt: TGCGCCAGCAGCTCGGGACAGGGGACTGGGACCCAGCATTTT; cdr3_aa: CASSSGQGTGTQHF
j_call: TRBJ1-2; clone_size: NA; d_call: NA; v_call: TRBV9; cdr3_nt: TGTGCCAGCAGCGCCGAGGAGGGCCTACCGACCAAGGGAGGCTACACCTTC; cdr3_aa: CASSAEEGLPTKGGYTF
j_call: TRBJ2-2; clone_size: NA; d_call: NA; v_call: TRBV29-1; cdr3_nt: TGCAGCGTTGAAGTCCGACGGACCGGGGAGCTGTTTTTT; cdr3_aa: CSVEVRRTGELFF
j_call: TRBJ1-2; clone_size: NA; d_call: NA; v_call: TRBV30; cdr3_nt: TGTGCCTGGAGTGTGGGGAGCCAACGTACAAACTATGGCTACACCTTC; cdr3_aa: CAWSVGSQRTNYGYTF
j_call: TRBJ1-2; clone_size: NA; d_call: NA; v_call: TRBV20-1; cdr3_nt: TGCAGTGCTAGTGTACAGGGAGGCTATGGCTACACCTTC; cdr3_aa: CSASVQGGYGYTF
j_call: TRBJ1-3; clone_size: once; d_call: NA; v_call: TRBV6-5; cdr3_nt: TGTGCCAGCAGACGACAGCGACTCTCTGGAAACACCATATATTTT; cdr3_aa: CASRRQRLSGNTIYF
j_call: TRBJ2-1; clone_size: NA; d_call: TRBD1; v_call: TRBV13; cdr3_nt: TGTGCCAGCAGCCGAAACACAGGGGGCGGGTACAATGAGCAGTTCTTC; cdr3_aa: CASSRNTGGGYNEQFF
j_call: TRBJ2-7; clone_size: NA; d_call: NA; v_call: TRBV20-1; cdr3_nt: TGCAGTGCTGGCTACGAGCAGTACTTC; cdr3_aa: CSAGYEQYF
j_call: TRBJ1-3; clone_size: NA; d_call: NA; v_call: TRBV7-2; cdr3_nt: TGTGCCAGCAGCTTATCGAGCTCCTCTGGAAACACCATATATTTT; cdr3_aa: CASSLSSSSGNTIYF
j_call: TRBJ2-1; clone_size: NA; d_call: TRBD2; v_call: TRBV5-1; cdr3_nt: TGCGCCAGCAGTGTGAGCCTCAGCGGGGGGGCCAGGAATGAGCAGTTCTTC; cdr3_aa: CASSVSLSGGARNEQFF
j_call: TRBJ2-7; clone_size: NA; d_call: TRBD2; v_call: TRBV27; cdr3_nt: TGTGCCAGCAGTTTATGGGGGGGCTCCTACGAGCAGTACTTC; cdr3_aa: CASSLWGGSYEQYF
j_call: TRBJ2-7; clone_size: NA; d_call: TRBD2; v_call: TRBV28; cdr3_nt: TGTGCCAGCAGTTTGGGGGGCGCAGCGGGAGCCCTAGAATACTACGAGCAGTACTTC; cdr3_aa: CASSLGGAAGALEYYEQYF
j_call: TRBJ1-2; clone_size: NA; d_call: NA; v_call: TRBV5-1; cdr3_nt: TGCGCCAGCAGCCCGGACGATCCCAATGGCTACACCTTC; cdr3_aa: CASSPDDPNGYTF
j_call: TRBJ1-2; clone_size: NA; d_call: NA; v_call: TRBV27; cdr3_nt: TGTGCCAGCAGTCTCCGACAAGGTTATGGCTACACCTTC; cdr3_aa: CASSLRQGYGYTF
j_call: TRBJ2-5; clone_size: NA; d_call: NA; v_call: TRBV29-1; cdr3_nt: TGCAGCGGGACTGCTCAAACTAGGGAGACCCAGTACTTC; cdr3_aa: CSGTAQTRETQYF
j_call: TRBJ1-2; clone_size: NA; d_call: NA; v_call: TRBV7-8; cdr3_nt: TGTGCCAGCAGCTTATTTCCCGGTGGGGTTAACTATGGCTACACCTTC; cdr3_aa: CASSLFPGGVNYGYTF
j_call: TRBJ2-7; clone_size: NA; d_call: NA; v_call: TRBV30; cdr3_nt: TGTGCCTGGAGTAAAGGGGGTGACGAGCAGTACTTC; cdr3_aa: CAWSKGGDEQYF
j_call: TRBJ1-2; clone_size: NA; d_call: TRBD1; v_call: TRBV24-1; cdr3_nt: TGTGCCACCAGTGATCCGAGGACAGGGGGCATCTATGGCTACACCTTC; cdr3_aa: CATSDPRTGGIYGYTF
j_call: TRBJ1-2; clone_size: once; d_call: NA; v_call: TRBV6-5; cdr3_nt: TGTGCCACCGTTACTTTTGGGGGAACTAACTATGGCTACACCTTC; cdr3_aa: CATVTFGGTNYGYTF
j_call: TRBJ2-1; clone_size: NA; d_call: TRBD2; v_call: TRBV18; cdr3_nt: TGTGCCAGCTCACCACGGACTAGCGGGGGATCCTACAATGAGCAGTTCTTC; cdr3_aa: CASSPRTSGGSYNEQFF
j_call: TRBJ1-4; clone_size: NA; d_call: NA; v_call: TRBV19; cdr3_nt: TGTGCCAGTAGTTCCCCCCTCCGCTACGGGGATGAAAAACTGTTTTTT; cdr3_aa: CASSSPLRYGDEKLFF
j_call: TRBJ1-3; clone_size: NA; d_call: NA; v_call: TRBV9; cdr3_nt: TGTGCCAGCAGCGTTTCACAGGGTGACCTAGGAAACACCATATATTTT; cdr3_aa: CASSVSQGDLGNTIYF
j_call: TRBJ2-7; clone_size: NA; d_call: NA; v_call: TRBV27; cdr3_nt: TGTGCCAGCAGTTACGACACCGGGACACGGTACGAGCAGTACTTC; cdr3_aa: CASSYDTGTRYEQYF